This T cell receptor (beta chain) was sequenced during a study of vaccination and CD4 T cells after COVID-19. With regard to this clonotype: Its antigen is unidentified.

Germline CDR1 is DFQATT and CDR2 is SNEGSKA (reference sequence). V gave up 4 bases and J gave up 8 bases, with 22 bases separating them. The CDR3 loop spans 15 amino acids. Sequence data for DNA of cultured CD4+ T cells were generated by the Oncomine TCR Beta short-read assay. TCRdb ran MiXCR on the PCR reads and lists one entry per CDR3 protein. The sample includes around 12,000 distinct CDR3 sequences, approximately 76% of them seen just once. Treatment noted: roughly 11-day PBMC culture with coronavirus spike peptide pools or control peptides (ViraFEST assay). TCR sequencing followed the expansion of antigen-specific T cells with peptide pools in ViraFEST. Dates of positive PCR ran from March to December 2020, before US Alpha, Beta and Delta variants. Negative selection yielded CD4+ T cells from day-10 cultures.

The clonotype originates from a human donor who had recovered from COVID-19. Sequenced: CD4+ T cells from blood, cultured in vitro. The rearrangement joins TRBV20-1 to TRBJ2-3; D may be TRBD1 or TRBD2 (5 bases each). The CDR3 nucleotides read TGCAGTGCTACTTCCGGGACCGCGACATCTGTTACGCAGTATTTT. Residues: CSATSGTATSVTQYF.